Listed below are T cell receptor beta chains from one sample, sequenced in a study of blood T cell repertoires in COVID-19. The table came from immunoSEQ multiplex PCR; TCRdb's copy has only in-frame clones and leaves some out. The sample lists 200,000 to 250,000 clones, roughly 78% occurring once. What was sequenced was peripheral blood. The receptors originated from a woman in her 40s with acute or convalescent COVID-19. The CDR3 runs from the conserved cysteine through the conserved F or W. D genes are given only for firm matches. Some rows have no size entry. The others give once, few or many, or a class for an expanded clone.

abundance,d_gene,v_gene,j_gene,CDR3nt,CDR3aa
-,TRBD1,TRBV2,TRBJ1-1,TGTGCCACCCGGACAGGACTTCGGGGCACTGAAGCTTTCTTT,CATRTGLRGTEAFF
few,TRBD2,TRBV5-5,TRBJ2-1,TGTGCCAGCAGAAGGAGTAGCGGGGGCAACAATGAGCAGTTCTTC,CASRRSSGGNNEQFF
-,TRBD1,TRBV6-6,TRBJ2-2,TGTGCCAGCAGTTACTCGGACAGGGGTCACACCGGGGAGCTGTTTTTT,CASSYSDRGHTGELFF
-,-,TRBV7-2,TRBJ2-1,TGTGCCAGCAGCCTCCTCCCAGGGAGGTCTACCTACAATGAGCAGTTCTTC,CASSLLPGRSTYNEQFF
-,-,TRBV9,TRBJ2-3,TGTGCCAGCAGCGTAACAGTCTCTAGCACAGATACGCAGTATTTT,CASSVTVSSTDTQYF
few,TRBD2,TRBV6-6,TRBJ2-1,TGTGCCAGCGGAAAAGGACTAGCGGTCTACAATGAGCAGTTCTTC,CASGKGLAVYNEQFF
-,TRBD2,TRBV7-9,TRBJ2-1,TGTGCCAGCAGCACCGGGACTAGACGATACAATGAGCAGTTCTTC,CASSTGTRRYNEQFF
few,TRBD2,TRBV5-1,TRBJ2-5,TGCGCCAGCAGCTCCACTAGCGATGAGACCCAGTACTTC,CASSSTSDETQYF
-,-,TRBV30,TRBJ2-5,TGTGCCTGGAGCCGACAGAAAGAGACCCAGTACTTC,CAWSRQKETQYF
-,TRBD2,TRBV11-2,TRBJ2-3,TGTGCCAGCAGCTTTCGTCGACTAGCGGGCACAGATACGCAGTATTTT,CASSFRRLAGTDTQYF
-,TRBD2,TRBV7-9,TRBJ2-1,TGTGCCAGCAGCTTAGATCTAGCGGGACAGTTCTTC,CASSLDLAGQFF
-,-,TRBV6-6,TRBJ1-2,TGTGCCATCGGGGATTATGGCTACACCTTC,CAIGDYGYTF
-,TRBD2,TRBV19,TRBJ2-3,TGTGCCAGTAGTCGGACTAGCGGAACTAGCACAGATACGCAGTATTTT,CASSRTSGTSTDTQYF
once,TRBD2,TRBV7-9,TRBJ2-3,TGTGCCAGCAGAGGAGGCGGGGGGGGCACAGATACGCAGTATTTT,CASRGGGGGTDTQYF
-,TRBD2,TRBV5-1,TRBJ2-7,TGCGCCAGCAGCCCAGGACTAGTATCGGCCTACGAGCAGTACTTC,CASSPGLVSAYEQYF
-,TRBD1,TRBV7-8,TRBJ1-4,TGTGCCAGCAGCCGTAGGGACAGCTCGTCAGCAACTAATGAAAAACTGTTTTTT,CASSRRDSSSATNEKLFF